The 7 T cell receptor beta chains below were found in one sample sequenced in a study of identifying expanded T cells in peripheral blood. Clones were read by immunoSEQ multiplex PCR, and TCRdb kept only the in-frame ones, dropping some. The sample holds approximately 94,000 clones, about 87% seen once. Input material: blood. The receptors here all came from a person aged 18-70 years in good health.

In its sample, this clone was seen a few times. This chain links TRBV5-3 with TRBJ2-3; 14 nucleotides agree with TRBD2. TRBV5-3 is noted as an ORF with a role that remains uncertain. Germline trimming cut 4 bases from V and 3 bases from J; bases unmatched to any gene: 4. The CDR3 sequence is 16 residues long. CDR3 coding DNA: TGTGCCAGAAGCGCGGGGACTAGCGGGAGAACAGATACGCAGTATTTT. Its translation is CARSAGTSGRTDTQYF.

This clone has more than one count but fewer than ten. The V gene is TRBV7-2, the J gene TRBJ2-7; possibly TRBD1 or TRBD2 for D (6 bases each). Trimming took off 7 bases at V and 4 bases at J, with 23 bases between the two ends. The CDR3 is 16 residues long. Germline CDR1 and CDR2: SGHTA and FQGNSA. The CDR3 protein is CASTLQGLGAWYEQYF. The CDR3, as DNA: TGTGCCAGCACATTACAGGGACTTGGGGCATGGTACGAGCAGTACTTC.

Remarks on this clone: Within the sample, other DNA sequences also encode this same CDR3. The CDR3 loop reads CASSLRTEAFF. In DNA form, the CDR3 reads TGTGCCAGCAGCCTCCGCACTGAAGCTTTCTTT. The V and J genes are TRBV7-9 and TRBJ1-1; D is ambiguous. Trimming removed 5 bases at V and 4 bases at J, with 5 bases between. The length of the CDR3 is 11 residues. Per germline, CDR1 SEHNR and CDR2 FQNEAQ (reference sequence). Complete variable domain (other parts from reference TRBV7-9 and TRBJ1-1): DTGVSQNPRHKITKRGQNVTFRCDPISEHNRLYWYRQTLGQGPEFLTYFQNEAQLEKSRLLSDRFSAERPKGSFSTLEIQRTEQGDSAMYLCASSLRTEAFFGQGTRLTVV.

The V and J genes are TRBV29-1 and TRBJ2-2, with 7 nucleotides matching TRBD1. Germline loops: CDR1 SQVTM, CDR2 ANQGSEA. With 7 bases clipped from V and 0 bases from J, the junction kept 5 bases outside the gene matches. The CDR3 has 14 amino acids. The CDR3 protein is CSARGYANTGELFF. CDR3 bases: TGCAGCGCCAGGGGGTACGCGAACACCGGGGAGCTGTTTTTT.

The CDR3 DNA reads as TGTGCCACCAGCAGAGATTTGAGGGCCAAGAACACTGAAGCTTTCTTT. Translated, it gives CATSRDLRAKNTEAFF. The chain recombines TRBV15 with TRBJ1-1; D call uncertain. V lost 0 bases and J lost 1, with 12 bases in between. Germline V CDR1 and CDR2: LNHNV, YYDKDF (reference sequence). The length of the CDR3 is 16 residues.

The rearrangement links TRBV6-5 to TRBJ1-4, with TRBD1 as a possible D gene (6 bases). The CDR3 covers 14 residues. V lost 6 bases to trimming and J lost 7 bases, with 15 bases between them. The germline V gene encodes CDR1 MNHEY and CDR2 SVGAGI. The CDR3 loop reads CASRLDRLSEKLFF. CDR3 DNA: TGTGCCAGCAGACTCGACAGGCTGTCTGAAAAACTGTTTTTT.

This rearrangement joins TRBV14 to TRBJ1-4; no reliable D call. The CDR3 is 12 residues long. V dropped 4 bases and J dropped 4 bases, with 4 bases sitting between them. Germline V gives CDR1 SGHDN, CDR2 FVKESK. DNA for the CDR3: TGTGCCAGCAGCCGGGATAATGAAAAACTGTTTTTT. This encodes CASSRDNEKLFF.